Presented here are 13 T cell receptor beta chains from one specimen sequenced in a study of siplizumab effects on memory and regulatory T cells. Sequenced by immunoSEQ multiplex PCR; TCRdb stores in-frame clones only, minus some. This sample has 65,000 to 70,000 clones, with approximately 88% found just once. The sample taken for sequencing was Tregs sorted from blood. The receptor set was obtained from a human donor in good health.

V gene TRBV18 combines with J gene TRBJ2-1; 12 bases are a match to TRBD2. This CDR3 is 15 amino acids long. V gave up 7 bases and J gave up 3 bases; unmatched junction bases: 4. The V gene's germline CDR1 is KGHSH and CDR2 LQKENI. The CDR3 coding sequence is TGTGCCAGCTTCCCGACTAGCGGGAGCTACAATGAGCAGTTCTTC. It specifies CASFPTSGSYNEQFF.

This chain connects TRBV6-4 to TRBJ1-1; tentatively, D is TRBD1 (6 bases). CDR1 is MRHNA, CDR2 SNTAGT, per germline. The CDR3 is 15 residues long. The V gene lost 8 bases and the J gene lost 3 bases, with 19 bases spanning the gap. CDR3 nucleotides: TGTGCCAGCTTAAGGGGGAGATCGAGGGACACTGAAGCTTTCTTT. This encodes CASLRGRSRDTEAFF.

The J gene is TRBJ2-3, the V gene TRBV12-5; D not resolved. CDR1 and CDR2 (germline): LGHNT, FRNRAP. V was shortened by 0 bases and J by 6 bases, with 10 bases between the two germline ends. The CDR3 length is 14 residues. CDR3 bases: TGTGCTAGTGGTTTGGTCCGGGCGACGGATACGCAGTATTTT. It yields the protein CASGLVRATDTQYF. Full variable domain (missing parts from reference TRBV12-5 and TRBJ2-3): DARVTQTPRHKVTEMGQEVTMRCQPILGHNTVFWYRQTMMQGLELLAYFRNRAPLDDSGMPKDRFSAEMPDATLATLKIQPSEPRDSAVYFCASGLVRATDTQYFGPGTRLTVL.

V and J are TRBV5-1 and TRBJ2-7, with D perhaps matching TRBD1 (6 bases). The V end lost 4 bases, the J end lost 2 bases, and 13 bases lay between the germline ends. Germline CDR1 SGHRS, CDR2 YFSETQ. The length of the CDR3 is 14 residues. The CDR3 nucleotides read TGCGCCAGCAGCCGCGAAGCAGGGGCCTACGAGCAGTACTTC. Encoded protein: CASSREAGAYEQYF. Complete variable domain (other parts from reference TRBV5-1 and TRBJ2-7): KAGVTQTPRYLIKTRGQQVTLSCSPISGHRSVSWYQQTPGQGLQFLFEYFSETQRNKGNFPGRFSGRQFSNSRSEMNVSTLELGDSALYLCASSREAGAYEQYFGPGTRLTVT.

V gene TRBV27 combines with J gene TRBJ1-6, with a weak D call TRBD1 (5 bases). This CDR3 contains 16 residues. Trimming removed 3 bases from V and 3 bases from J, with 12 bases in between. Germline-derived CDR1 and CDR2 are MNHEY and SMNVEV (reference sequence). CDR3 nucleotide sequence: TGTGCCAGCAGTTTGTGGGCTGGGGGCTATAATTCACCCCTCCACTTT. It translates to CASSLWAGGYNSPLHF.

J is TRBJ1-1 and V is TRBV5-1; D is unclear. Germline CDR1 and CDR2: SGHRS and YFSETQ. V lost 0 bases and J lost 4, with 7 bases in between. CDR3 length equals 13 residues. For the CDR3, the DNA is TGCGCCAGCAGCTTGGGTAAGAGCACTGAAGCTTTCTTT. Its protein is CASSLGKSTEAFF.

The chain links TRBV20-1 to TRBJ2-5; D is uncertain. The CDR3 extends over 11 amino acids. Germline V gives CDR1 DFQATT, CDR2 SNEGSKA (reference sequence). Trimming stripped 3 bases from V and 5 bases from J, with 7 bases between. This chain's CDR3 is CSASKRETQYF. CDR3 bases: TGCAGTGCTAGTAAGAGGGAGACCCAGTACTTC.

The CDR3 nucleotides read TGTGCCAGCACCAGGGGGAGCCTATACGAGCAGTACTTC. Translating it yields CASTRGSLYEQYF. The J gene is TRBJ2-7, the V gene TRBV6-5; TRBD1 agrees at 7 bases. Looked up from germline, CDR1 is MNHEY and CDR2 is SVGAGI. The CDR3 is 13 amino acids. Unmatched junction bases numbered 7, after V lost 7 bases and J lost 4 bases.

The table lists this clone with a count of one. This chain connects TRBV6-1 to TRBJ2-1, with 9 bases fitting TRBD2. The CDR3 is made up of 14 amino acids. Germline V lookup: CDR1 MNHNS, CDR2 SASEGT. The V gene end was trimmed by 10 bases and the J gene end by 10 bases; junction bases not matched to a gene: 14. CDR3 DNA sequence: TGTGCCACCTTAGGGGCGGGAGGGCCGCGCGAGCAGTTCTTC. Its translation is CATLGAGGPREQFF.

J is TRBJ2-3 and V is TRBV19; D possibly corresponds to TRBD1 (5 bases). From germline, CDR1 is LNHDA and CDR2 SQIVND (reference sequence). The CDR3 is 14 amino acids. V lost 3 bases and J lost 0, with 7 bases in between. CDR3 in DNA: TGTGCCAGTAGTATTAAGGGGAGCACAGATACGCAGTATTTT. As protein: CASSIKGSTDTQYF.

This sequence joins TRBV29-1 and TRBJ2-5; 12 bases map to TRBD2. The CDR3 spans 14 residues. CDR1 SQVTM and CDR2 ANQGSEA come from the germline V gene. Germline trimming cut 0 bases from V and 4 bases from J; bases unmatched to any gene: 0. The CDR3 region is CSVEELAGGETQYF. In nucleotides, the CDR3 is TGCAGCGTTGAAGAACTAGCGGGAGGAGAGACCCAGTACTTC.

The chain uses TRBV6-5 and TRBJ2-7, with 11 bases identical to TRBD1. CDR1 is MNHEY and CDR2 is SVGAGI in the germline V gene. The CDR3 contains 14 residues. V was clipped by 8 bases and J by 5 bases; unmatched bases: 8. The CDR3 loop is CASQTGTGGHEQYF. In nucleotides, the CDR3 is TGTGCCAGCCAAACCGGGACAGGGGGTCACGAGCAGTACTTC.

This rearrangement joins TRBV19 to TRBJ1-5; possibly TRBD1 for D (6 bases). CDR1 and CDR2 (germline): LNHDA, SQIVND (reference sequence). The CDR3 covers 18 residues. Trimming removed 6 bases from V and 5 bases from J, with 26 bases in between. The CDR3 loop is CASRTTLGTLQSYQPQHF. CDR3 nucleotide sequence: TGTGCCAGTAGGACAACCCTCGGGACACTACAATCTTATCAGCCCCAGCATTTT.